These 20 T cell receptor beta chains share one sample of origin, sequenced in a study of cytomegalovirus exposure and HLA in healthy donors. Primers included in the PCR were 60 Vbeta and 13 Jbeta primers. The repertoire was sequenced with immunoSEQ multiplex PCR; TCRdb's copy has only in-frame clones and lacks some. The table includes approximately 82,000 clones, 10% detected once. Sequenced material: PBMCs. All receptors derive from a man between 60 and 75 years old in good health and CMV-seropositive.

This clone was observed a few times. This sequence joins TRBV30 and TRBJ1-1; D remains ambiguous. Trimming removed 5 bases from V and 1 base from J, with 11 bases in between. The CDR3 sequence is 13 residues long. CDR1 and CDR2 (germline): GTSNPN, SVGIG (reference sequence). CDR3: CAWSGVGNTEAFF. In nucleotides, the CDR3 is TGTGCCTGGTCCGGGGTGGGGAACACTGAAGCTTTCTTT. The whole variable domain, remainder taken from reference TRBV30 and TRBJ1-1, is SQTIHQWPATLVQPVGSPLSLECTVEGTSNPNLYWYRQAAGRGLQLLFYSVGIGQISSEVPQNLSASRPQDRQFILSSKKLLLSDSGFYLCAWSGVGNTEAFFGQGTRLTVV.

This clone was counted only a few times. The gene calls are TRBV27 and TRBJ2-7, with 7 bases identical to TRBD1. With V trimmed by 4 bases and J by 3 bases, 12 bases remained unmatched. This CDR3 region has 16 residues. Germline-derived CDR1 and CDR2 are MNHEY and SMNVEV (reference sequence). The CDR3 region is CASSSLSQGVYYEQYF. The CDR3, as DNA: TGTGCCAGCAGTTCCCTTTCTCAGGGGGTTTACTACGAGCAGTACTTC.

The V gene is TRBV6-4, the J gene TRBJ2-2; possible D gene TRBD2, 5 bases. Germline V gene lookup returns CDR1 MRHNA and CDR2 SNTAGT. This CDR3 has 12 amino acids. V shed 5 bases and J shed 5 bases, with 6 bases lying between them. CDR3 coding DNA: TGTGCCAGCAGTACTAGGACCGGGGAGCTGTTTTTT. This sequence encodes CASSTRTGELFF.

This CDR3 reads CASRAGQGESPLHF. The DNA for the CDR3 is TGTGCCAGCAGGGCAGGACAGGGGGAATCACCCCTCCACTTT. The chain links TRBV2 to TRBJ1-6; 10 nucleotides agree with TRBD1. This CDR3 is 14 amino acids long. The J segment lost 10 bases and the V segment lost 6 bases, leaving 6 bases of the junction unmatched. Germline CDR1 is SNHLY and CDR2 is FYNNEI.

This clone showed up just a few times. The gene calls are TRBV5-1 and TRBJ1-1, with TRBD1 as a possible D gene (5 bases). Germline CDR1 reads SGHRS; CDR2 reads YFSETQ. V lost 0 bases, J lost 7 bases, and 10 bases lay in between. CDR3 size: 13 residues. The CDR3 is CASSLGGGDEAFF. The DNA of the CDR3 is TGCGCCAGCAGCTTGGGGGGAGGGGATGAAGCTTTCTTT.

The DNA of the CDR3 is TGTGCCAGCAGCTGGGACAGGGTGGATAATTCACCCCTCCACTTT. This translates into CASSWDRVDNSPLHF. The V call is TRBV11-1, the J call TRBJ1-6; 9 bases align to TRBD1. In germline, CDR1 is SGHAT, CDR2 FQDESV (reference sequence). J was trimmed by 5 bases and V by 4 bases; bases with no gene match: 3. The CDR3 contains 15 residues. Together with reference TRBV11-1 and TRBJ1-6, the CDR3 gives the full variable domain: EAEVAQSPRYKITEKSQAVAFWCDPISGHATLYWYRQILGQGPELLVQFQDESVVDDSQLPKDRFSAERLKGVDSTLKIQPAELGDSAMYLCASSWDRVDNSPLHFGNGTRLTVT.

This clone was detected only a few times. V and J are TRBV29-1 and TRBJ2-7, with D possibly matching TRBD1 (6 bases). The CDR3 runs to 12 residues. V was clipped by 2 bases and J by 5 bases, with 10 bases between them. CDR1 SQVTM and CDR2 ANQGSEA come from the germline V gene. CDR3 DNA: TGCAGCGTTGAAACAGGGACGAACGAGCAGTACTTC. Amino acids: CSVETGTNEQYF.

This clone has just a few counts. The rearrangement links TRBV29-1 to TRBJ2-5; D is possibly TRBD1 (5 bases). Germline V gene data show CDR1 as SQVTM and CDR2 as ANQGSEA. The CDR3 is 13 amino acids. V was pared by 1 base and J by 2 bases, with 8 bases between. The CDR3 protein is CSVEVTAQETQYF. The CDR3 DNA sequence: TGCAGCGTTGAAGTGACAGCTCAAGAGACCCAGTACTTC.

This clone was detected a few times. The chain joins TRBV5-1 to TRBJ2-5; tentative D call: TRBD2 (6 bases). The CDR3 is made up of 14 amino acids. The germline V gene has CDR1 SGHRS and CDR2 YFSETQ. V was pared by 5 bases and J by 5 bases, with 16 bases between. The chain's CDR3 is CASRTAIAGETQYF. The CDR3 DNA sequence: TGCGCCAGCAGGACAGCTATTGCGGGGGAGACCCAGTACTTC.

This clone is judged medium-sized. The gene calls are TRBV7-9 and TRBJ2-3; TRBD2 agrees at 8 bases. V lost 2 bases, J lost 5 bases, and 6 bases stayed unmatched. Germline V lookup: CDR1 SEHNR, CDR2 FQNEAQ (reference sequence). The CDR3 consists of 15 residues. This chain's CDR3 is CASSLTSGRGDTQYF. CDR3 coding DNA: TGTGCCAGCAGCTTAACAAGCGGGAGAGGAGATACGCAGTATTTT.

The chain uses TRBV2 and TRBJ1-1, with D possibly being TRBD1 (5 bases). The CDR3 has 12 residues. Trimming removed 4 bases from V and 11 bases from J, with 14 bases in between. Per germline, CDR1 SNHLY and CDR2 FYNNEI. CDR3 amino acids: CASSGSRVDAFF. CDR3 DNA: TGTGCCAGCAGTGGGAGCAGGGTGGACGCTTTCTTT.

This rearrangement joins TRBV7-2 to TRBJ1-1, with D possibly matching TRBD1 (5 bases). Germline CDR1 is SGHTA and CDR2 is FQGNSA. The CDR3 spans 15 residues. Between the trimmed V and J ends, which lost 0 bases and 5 bases, there was a span of 13 bases. Written as DNA, the CDR3 is TGTGCCAGCAGCTTAGCGGGCCAGGGCAGAACTGAAGCTTTCTTT. Translating gives CASSLAGQGRTEAFF.

This clone was counted a few times. The chain links TRBV6-6 to TRBJ2-7; D might be TRBD1 (6 bases). Germline V gene sequence: CDR1 MNHNY, CDR2 SVGAGI (reference sequence). Trimming cost V 5 bases and J 6 bases, with 11 bases left between them. The CDR3 consists of 12 residues. The CDR3 DNA is TGTGCCAGCAGTCACGGACAGTCCGAGCAGTACGTC. Translated: CASSHGQSEQYV.

V gene TRBV30 combines with J gene TRBJ2-7, with D uncertain. The CDR3 spans 13 residues. V was clipped by 2 bases and J by 6 bases, with 14 bases between them. CDR1 and CDR2 from the germline V gene are GTSNPN and SVGIG (reference sequence). DNA for the CDR3: TGTGCCTGGAGTTCCCTCGTGAGCTCCGAGCAGTACTTC. Its protein is CAWSSLVSSEQYF.

The V gene is TRBV4-1, the J gene TRBJ2-1; 7 bases are shared with TRBD2. Trimming cost V 1 base and J 3 bases; bases outside gene matches: 12. The germline gives CDR1 MGHRA, CDR2 YSYEKL. The CDR3 length is 18 residues. The CDR3 nucleotides are TGCGCCAGCAGCCAAGCCAACTTGGTTGGCGGGGGCTACAATGAGCAGTTCTTC. Its translation: CASSQANLVGGGYNEQFF.

This chain uses TRBV30 with TRBJ1-2; D call uncertain. The germline V gene has CDR1 GTSNPN and CDR2 SVGIG (reference sequence). The CDR3 extends over 13 amino acids. Trimming cost V 3 bases and J 5 bases, with 13 bases left between them. For the CDR3, the DNA is TGTGCCTGGAGCCCATCTCGTCGGTATGGCTACACCTTC. It specifies CAWSPSRRYGYTF.

This clone occurred a few times. The J gene is TRBJ2-1, the V gene TRBV25-1; 7 nucleotides match TRBD2. Germline lookup yields CDR1 MGHDK and CDR2 SYGVNS. V gave up 3 bases and J gave up 4 bases; unmatched junction bases: 3. CDR3 length: 14 amino acids. For the CDR3, the DNA is TGTGCCAGCAGTGATGGCGGGAGATACAATGAGCAGTTCTTC. Translated, it gives CASSDGGRYNEQFF.

The chain employs TRBV30 and TRBJ2-7; maybe TRBD1 (5 bases). The CDR3 is made up of 12 amino acids. V lost 1 base to trimming and J lost 3 bases, with 7 bases between them. Germline V gives CDR1 GTSNPN, CDR2 SVGIG (reference sequence). CDR3: CAWSGGFYEQYF. The CDR3 DNA follows: TGTGCCTGGAGTGGGGGCTTCTACGAGCAGTACTTC.

The chain combines TRBV5-5 with TRBJ1-1; weak D call: TRBD1 (6 bases). Trimming stripped 0 bases from V and 1 base from J, with 16 bases between. Per germline, CDR1 SGHKS and CDR2 YYEKEE (reference sequence). The CDR3 runs to 17 residues. CDR3 bases: TGTGCCAGCAGCTTGGCGGCAGTTCTAGGGGGGAACACTGAAGCTTTCTTT. It is translated as CASSLAAVLGGNTEAFF.

This sequence joins TRBV5-5 and TRBJ2-7, with 7 bases that match TRBD1. This CDR3 has 14 amino acids. V dropped 4 bases and J dropped 1; count of bases not matched to a gene: 5. In germline, CDR1 is SGHKS, CDR2 YYEKEE (reference sequence). CDR3 region: CASSPRQGSYEQYF. CDR3 DNA sequence: TGTGCCAGCAGCCCGAGACAGGGTTCCTACGAGCAGTACTTC.